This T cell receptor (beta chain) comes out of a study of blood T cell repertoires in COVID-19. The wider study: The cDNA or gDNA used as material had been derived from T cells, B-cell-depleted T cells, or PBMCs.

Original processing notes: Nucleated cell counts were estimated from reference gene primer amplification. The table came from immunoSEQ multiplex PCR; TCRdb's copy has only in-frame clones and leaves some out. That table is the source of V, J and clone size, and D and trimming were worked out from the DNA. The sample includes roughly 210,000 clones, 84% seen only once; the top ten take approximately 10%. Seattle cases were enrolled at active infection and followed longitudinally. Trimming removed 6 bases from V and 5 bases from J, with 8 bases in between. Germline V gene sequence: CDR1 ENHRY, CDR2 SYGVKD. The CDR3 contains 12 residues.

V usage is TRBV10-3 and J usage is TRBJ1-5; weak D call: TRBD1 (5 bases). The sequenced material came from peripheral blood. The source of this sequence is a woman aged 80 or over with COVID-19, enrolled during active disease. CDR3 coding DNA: TGTGCCATCAGCCCGGGGGATCAGCCCCAGCATTTT. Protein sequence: CAISPGDQPQHF.